Listed here are 17 T cell receptor beta chains from one sample, sequenced in a study of cytomegalovirus exposure and HLA in healthy donors. Primers: 60 Vbeta forward and 13 Jbeta reverse. Sequenced by immunoSEQ multiplex PCR; TCRdb stores in-frame clones only, minus some. The table includes over 100,000 clones, about 60% detected once. The sequencing input was PBMCs. The receptors originated from a man aged 40-55 years in good health and CMV-seropositive.

This clone is a singleton in its sample. The gene calls are TRBV12-5 and TRBJ2-7, with D possibly being TRBD1 (6 bases). Trimming pared 6 bases from V and 6 bases from J, leaving 15 bases between. The CDR3 is 13 amino acids. Per germline, CDR1 LGHNT and CDR2 FRNRAP. This CDR3 reads CASGAVQGTEQYF. As DNA, the CDR3 is TGTGCTAGTGGGGCTGTACAGGGTACCGAGCAGTACTTC.

This rearrangement joins TRBV5-1 to TRBJ1-1; 8 bases are shared with TRBD1. J lost 3 bases, V lost 4 bases, and 8 bases had no gene match. The V gene's germline CDR1 is SGHRS and CDR2 YFSETQ. The CDR3 spans 15 residues. The CDR3 protein is CASSIGQGQDTEAFF. The CDR3 DNA reads TGCGCCAGCAGCATCGGACAGGGTCAGGACACTGAAGCTTTCTTT.

V usage is TRBV12-5 and J usage is TRBJ1-1, with 8 bases lining up with TRBD1. With V trimmed by 2 bases and J by 0 bases, 11 bases remained unmatched. From germline, CDR1 is LGHNT and CDR2 FRNRAP. The CDR3 is 18 amino acids. The CDR3 sequence: CASGLSGGSWAMNTEAFF. The DNA of the CDR3 is TGTGCTAGTGGTTTGTCAGGGGGCAGTTGGGCTATGAACACTGAAGCTTTCTTT.

V usage is TRBV30 and J usage is TRBJ2-1; 10 bases match TRBD2. The germline gives CDR1 GTSNPN, CDR2 SVGIG (reference sequence). CDR3 length equals 14 residues. J lost 9 bases, V lost 3 bases, and 8 bases had no gene match. The CDR3 loop reads CAWRDVAGGAEQFF. The CDR3 DNA follows: TGTGCCTGGAGGGATGTAGCGGGAGGCGCTGAGCAGTTCTTC.

The V call is TRBV5-4, the J call TRBJ2-5; TRBD1 matches 10 bases. This CDR3 contains 16 residues. J gave up 5 bases and V 0 bases, and 7 bases lay outside the gene matches. The germline V gene encodes CDR1 SGHNT and CDR2 YYREEE (reference sequence). The chain's CDR3 is CASSLAGTGADETQYF. The CDR3 bases are TGTGCCAGCAGCTTGGCCGGGACAGGGGCGGACGAGACCCAGTACTTC.

CDR3 nucleotide sequence: TGTGCCAGCAGCCAAGCACTAGCGGGGGACAATGAGCAGTTCTTC. Translating it yields CASSQALAGDNEQFF. The V gene is TRBV4-2, the J gene TRBJ2-1; 11 bases agree with TRBD2. Germline CDR1 reads LGHNA; CDR2 reads YNFKEQ. This CDR3 contains 15 residues. Germline trimming cut 1 base from V and 5 bases from J; bases unmatched to any gene: 1.

This chain links TRBV4-3 with TRBJ2-7, with TRBD1 matching 8 bases. CDR3 size: 14 residues. CDR1 and CDR2 (germline): LGHNA, YSLEER. V trimming: 3 bases; J trimming: 0 bases; junction bases outside the gene matches: 1. CDR3 residues: CASSQDRASYEQYF. The DNA for the CDR3 is TGCGCCAGCAGCCAGGACAGGGCCTCCTACGAGCAGTACTTC.

This clone was observed a few times. V gene TRBV5-4 combines with J gene TRBJ1-6; TRBD1 matches at 10 bases. J gave up 8 bases and V 4 bases, and 6 bases lay outside the gene matches. The germline V gene has CDR1 SGHNT and CDR2 YYREEE (reference sequence). CDR3 length equals 15 residues. CDR3 residues: CASSGTGAGDSPLHF. The CDR3 DNA is TGTGCCAGCAGCGGGACAGGGGCGGGCGATTCACCCCTCCACTTT. Variable domain in full (rest from reference TRBV5-4 and TRBJ1-6): ETGVTQSPTHLIKTRGQQVTLRCSSQSGHNTVSWYQQALGQGPQFIFQYYREEENGRGNFPPRFSGLQFPNYSSELNVNALELDDSALYLCASSGTGAGDSPLHFGNGTRLTVT.

The chain combines TRBV7-2 with TRBJ2-5; TRBD2 might be the D (6 bases). Trimming took 8 bases from V and 5 from J, leaving 15 bases between them. CDR1 SGHTA and CDR2 FQGNSA come from the germline V gene. CDR3 length equals 13 residues. The CDR3 DNA reads TGTGCCAGCCGATACACCGGAGGGGAGACCCAGTACTTC. Protein product: CASRYTGGETQYF.

There are a few counts of this clone. The chain employs TRBV2 and TRBJ1-5; 9 bases align to TRBD1. V was pared by 5 bases and J by 2 bases, with 4 bases of the junction left unmatched. CDR1 and CDR2 from the germline V gene are SNHLY and FYNNEI. CDR3 length: 15 residues. CDR3 loop: CASSPDRGGNQPQHF. Here the CDR3 DNA reads TGTGCCAGCAGTCCGGACAGGGGTGGCAATCAGCCCCAGCATTTT.

J is TRBJ1-2 and V is TRBV4-1, with a possible D match to TRBD1 (6 bases). Per the germline V gene, CDR1 is MGHRA and CDR2 is YSYEKL. This CDR3 is 13 amino acids long. Trimming took off 6 bases at V and 3 bases at J, with 11 bases between the two ends. The CDR3 is CASSGAGDYGYTF. CDR3 DNA: TGCGCCAGCAGTGGAGCAGGGGACTATGGCTACACCTTC.

The chain couples TRBV7-9 to TRBJ2-5; maybe TRBD1 (6 bases). In germline, CDR1 is SEHNR, CDR2 FQNEAQ (reference sequence). The V end was cut by 5 bases, the J end by 2 bases, with 12 bases between. This CDR3 region has 14 residues. CDR3 coding DNA: TGTGCCAGCAGCCCCGGGACAACTCAAGAGACCCAGTACTTC. Translated, it gives CASSPGTTQETQYF.

This clone was recorded once. The chain combines TRBV5-1 with TRBJ2-1, with 9 bases lining up with TRBD1. Germline CDR1 and CDR2: SGHRS and YFSETQ. The J segment lost 0 bases and the V segment lost 0 bases, leaving 13 bases of the junction unmatched. This CDR3 contains 20 residues. The chain's CDR3 is CASSLEGTGITWSSYNEQFF. The CDR3 bases are TGCGCCAGCAGCTTGGAGGGGACAGGGATAACTTGGAGCTCCTACAATGAGCAGTTCTTC.

The sample holds one count of this clone. The CDR3 here is CASSVENRAKLHF. CDR3 coding DNA: TGTGCCAGCAGCGTAGAGAACAGGGCCAAACTCCACTTT. The rearrangement uses TRBV9 and TRBJ1-6, with D possibly matching TRBD1 (6 bases). The CDR3 is 13 residues long. Per germline, CDR1 SGDLS and CDR2 YYNGEE. The germline V and J ends were trimmed by 0 bases and 16 bases, with 14 bases remaining between them.

The chain combines TRBV27 with TRBJ2-5, with D perhaps TRBD1 (7 bases). The CDR3 is 15 residues long. V lost 3 bases to trimming and J lost 2 bases, with 13 bases between them. The germline V gene has CDR1 MNHEY and CDR2 SMNVEV (reference sequence). The CDR3 sequence: CASSFVRGRQETQYF. CDR3 DNA sequence: TGTGCCAGCAGTTTCGTCAGGGGGAGGCAAGAGACCCAGTACTTC.

The chain joins TRBV5-1 to TRBJ1-5; D possibly corresponds to TRBD1 (5 bases). V was shortened by 3 bases and J by 7 bases, with 14 bases between the two germline ends. CDR1 is SGHRS and CDR2 is YFSETQ in the germline V gene. This CDR3 has 14 amino acids. The DNA for the CDR3 is TGCGCCAGCAGCTGGGAGGGGCCCCCGCAGCCCCAGCATTTT. Encoded protein: CASSWEGPPQPQHF.

This clone came up once. J is TRBJ2-7 and V is TRBV4-3; 8 bases are shared with TRBD2. The germline CDR1 and CDR2 sequences are LGHNA and YSLEER. V lost 5 bases to trimming and J lost 3 bases; unmatched junction nucleotides: 6. The CDR3 has 14 amino acids. The CDR3 spells CASSSTGGLYEQYF. In DNA form, the CDR3 reads TGCGCCAGCAGCTCCACGGGGGGGCTCTACGAGCAGTACTTC.